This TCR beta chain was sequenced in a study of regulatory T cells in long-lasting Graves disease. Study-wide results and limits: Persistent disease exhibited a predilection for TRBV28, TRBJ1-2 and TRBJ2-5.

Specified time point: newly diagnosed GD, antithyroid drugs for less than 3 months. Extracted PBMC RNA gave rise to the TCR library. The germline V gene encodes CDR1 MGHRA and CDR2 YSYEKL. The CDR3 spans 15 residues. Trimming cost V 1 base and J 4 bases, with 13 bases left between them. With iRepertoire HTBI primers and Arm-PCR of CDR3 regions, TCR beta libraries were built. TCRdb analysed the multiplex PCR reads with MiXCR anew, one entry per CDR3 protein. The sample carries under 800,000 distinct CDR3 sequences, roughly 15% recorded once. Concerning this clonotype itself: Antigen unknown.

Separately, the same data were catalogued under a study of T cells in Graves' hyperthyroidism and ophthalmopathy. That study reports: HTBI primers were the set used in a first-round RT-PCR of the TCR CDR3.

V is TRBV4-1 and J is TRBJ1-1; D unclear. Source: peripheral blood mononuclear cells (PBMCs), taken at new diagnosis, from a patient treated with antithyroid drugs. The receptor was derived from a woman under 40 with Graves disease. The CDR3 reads CASSQARISSTEAFF. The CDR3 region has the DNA TGCGCCAGCAGCCAAGCACGGATATCAAGCACTGAAGCTTTCTTT.